These T cell receptor beta chains were read from a single sample in a study of CD8+CD57+ T cells in acquired aplastic anemia. One entry per CDR3 protein results from TCRdb running MiXCR on the reads. The sample records roughly 63,000 distinct CDR3 sequences, almost 55% being singletons. The sample was sorted CD4+, CD8+, or CD8+CD57+ T cells (not recorded which) from PBMCs. The source of these receptors is a human donor in good health, serving as a control. The CDR3 runs from the conserved cysteine through the conserved F or W. Each record gives: D gene, clone size, J gene, V gene, CDR3 DNA, CDR3 protein. A D gene is named only where the DNA matches it firmly. Size tells how often a clone was seen (once, few, many) or the class of an expanded clone, and some rows leave it out.

>TRBD2|NA|TRBJ2-3|TRBV29-1
TGCAGCGCCCACCGCACAGCGGGGTTCGCAGATACGCAGTATTTT
CSAHRTAGFADTQYF
>NA|NA|TRBJ1-1|TRBV2
TGTGCCAGCAGCCCTCTGAGGGGGGAATACACTGAAGCTTTCTTT
CASSPLRGEYTEAFF
>NA|few|TRBJ2-7|TRBV20-1
TGCAGTGCTAGAGCCAGGGGCGGGAGCTCCTACGAGCAGTACTTC
CSARARGGSSYEQYF
>TRBD1|NA|TRBJ2-1|TRBV29-1
TGCAGCGTAGGCCGGGACAGATACAATGAGCAGTTCTTC
CSVGRDRYNEQFF
>NA|many|TRBJ1-2|TRBV25-1
TGTGCCAGCAGTGAACCAGGGGTCGACTATGGCTACACCTTC
CASSEPGVDYGYTF
>NA|many|TRBJ2-1|TRBV4-1
TGCGCCAGCAGCCAAGCCGCAGTACCTGCTGAGCAGTTCTTC
CASSQAAVPAEQFF
>NA|NA|TRBJ2-7|TRBV24-1
TGTGCCACCAGTGGTACGGGAGACGAGCAGTACTTC
CATSGTGDEQYF
>TRBD1|NA|TRBJ2-1|TRBV11-1
TGCGTCAGCAGCGTGAATACAGGGGCCGGAGCCTACAATGAGCAGTTCTTC
CVSSVNTGAGAYNEQFF
>TRBD1|many|TRBJ1-1|TRBV20-1
TGCAGTGCTAGAGATAGGGACAGGGGGCGGAGGGACACTGAAGCTTTCTTT
CSARDRDRGRRDTEAFF
>NA|few|TRBJ1-1|TRBV25-1
TGTGCCAGCAGTGTCGGGACCTCTGAAGCTTTCTTT
CASSVGTSEAFF
>TRBD1|NA|TRBJ1-5|TRBV19
TGTGCCAGTAACGGACGGACAGGCCCCAATCAGCCCCAGCATTTT
CASNGRTGPNQPQHF
>TRBD2|NA|TRBJ2-7|TRBV15
TGTGCCACCAGCAGAGAGCCGGGACTAGTGTACGAGCAGTACTTC
CATSREPGLVYEQYF
>TRBD2|NA|TRBJ2-1|TRBV7-9
TGTGCCAGCAGCATCGGACTAGCGGATGCCAATGAGCAGTTCTTC
CASSIGLADANEQFF
>NA|NA|TRBJ2-3|TRBV6-5
TGTGCCAGCAGTTATTCTCTAGCTCTTGCGCAGTATTTT
CASSYSLALAQYF
>TRBD1|NA|TRBJ2-7|TRBV20-1
TGCAGTGCCAAAACAGGGGCAGACTACGAGCAGTACTTC
CSAKTGADYEQYF
>NA|once|TRBJ2-7|TRBV10-3
TGTGCCATCAGTGGGGGGGCCGAGGACAGACACGAGCAGTACTTC
CAISGGAEDRHEQYF
>NA|once|TRBJ2-6|TRBV11-1
TGTGCCAGCAGCTTAGATTGGGCGAGCTCTGGGGCCAACGTCCTGACTTTC
CASSLDWASSGANVLTF
>TRBD1|NA|TRBJ1-1|TRBV5-3
TGTGCCAGTAGTACAACAGGGGGGAACACTGAAGCTTTCTTT
CASSTTGGNTEAFF
>TRBD2|NA|TRBJ2-7|TRBV3-1
TGTGCCAGCAGTAAGACTAGCGGGAGGGAGAAGCAGTACTTC
CASSKTSGREKQYF
>TRBD2|few|TRBJ2-1|TRBV25-1
TGTGCCATAGGGACTAGCGGGAGGGTGAATGAGCAGTTCTTC
CAIGTSGRVNEQFF